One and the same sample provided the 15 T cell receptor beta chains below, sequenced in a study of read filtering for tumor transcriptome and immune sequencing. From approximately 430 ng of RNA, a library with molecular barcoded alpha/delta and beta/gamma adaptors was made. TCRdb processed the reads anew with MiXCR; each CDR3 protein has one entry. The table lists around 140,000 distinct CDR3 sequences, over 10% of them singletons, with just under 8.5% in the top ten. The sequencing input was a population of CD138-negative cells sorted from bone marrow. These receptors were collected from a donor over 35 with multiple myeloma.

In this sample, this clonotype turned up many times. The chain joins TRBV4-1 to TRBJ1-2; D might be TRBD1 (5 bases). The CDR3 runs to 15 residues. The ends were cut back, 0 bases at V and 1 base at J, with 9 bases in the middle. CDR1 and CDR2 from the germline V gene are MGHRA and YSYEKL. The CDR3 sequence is CASSQERQNNYGYTF. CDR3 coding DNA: TGCGCCAGCAGCCAAGAGAGACAGAATAACTATGGCTACACCTTC.

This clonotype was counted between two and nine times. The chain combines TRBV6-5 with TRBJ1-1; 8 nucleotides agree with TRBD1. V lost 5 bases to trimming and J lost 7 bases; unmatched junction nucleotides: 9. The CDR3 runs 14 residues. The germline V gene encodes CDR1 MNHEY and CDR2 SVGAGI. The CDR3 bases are TGTGCCAGCAGTACACAGGGGGGTAGCTTTGAAGCTTTCTTT. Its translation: CASSTQGGSFEAFF.

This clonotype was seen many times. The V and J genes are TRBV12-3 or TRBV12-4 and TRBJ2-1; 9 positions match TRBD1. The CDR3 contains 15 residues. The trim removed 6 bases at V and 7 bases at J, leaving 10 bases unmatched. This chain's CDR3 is CASSLHPQGANEQFF. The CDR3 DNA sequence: TGTGCCAGCAGCCTTCACCCACAGGGGGCTAATGAGCAGTTCTTC.

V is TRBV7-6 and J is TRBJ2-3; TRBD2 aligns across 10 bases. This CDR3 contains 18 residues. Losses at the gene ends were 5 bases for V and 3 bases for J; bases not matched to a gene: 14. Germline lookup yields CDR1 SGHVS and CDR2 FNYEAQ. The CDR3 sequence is CASSLGTSALPGTDTQYF. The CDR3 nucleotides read TGTGCCAGCAGCCTCGGGACTAGCGCCCTACCGGGGACAGATACGCAGTATTTT.

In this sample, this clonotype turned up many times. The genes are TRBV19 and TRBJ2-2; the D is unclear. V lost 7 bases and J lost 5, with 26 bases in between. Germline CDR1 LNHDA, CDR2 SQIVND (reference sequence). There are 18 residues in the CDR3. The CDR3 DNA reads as TGTGCCAGTACCGAATCCAAAGCTTCAGGATCTTGGACCGGGGAGCTGTTTTTT. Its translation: CASTESKASGSWTGELFF. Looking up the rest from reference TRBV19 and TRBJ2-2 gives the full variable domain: DGGITQSPKYLFRKEGQNVTLSCEQNLNHDAMYWYRQDPGQGLRLIYYSQIVNDFQKGDIAEGYSVSREKKESFPLTVTSAQKNPTAFYLCASTESKASGSWTGELFFGEGSRLTVL.

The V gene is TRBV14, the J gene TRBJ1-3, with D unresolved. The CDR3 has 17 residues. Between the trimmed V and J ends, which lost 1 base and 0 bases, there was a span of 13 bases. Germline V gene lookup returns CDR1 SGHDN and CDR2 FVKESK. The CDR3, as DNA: TGTGCCAGCAGCCAAGTCGCCGGGAGGATCTCTGGAAACACCATATATTTT. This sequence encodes CASSQVAGRISGNTIYF.

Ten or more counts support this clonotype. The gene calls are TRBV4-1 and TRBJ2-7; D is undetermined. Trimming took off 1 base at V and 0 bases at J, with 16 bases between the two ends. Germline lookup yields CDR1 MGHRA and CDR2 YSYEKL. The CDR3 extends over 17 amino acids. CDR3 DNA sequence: TGCGCCAGCAGCCAAGCATCTAGTGAAGTCAGCTCCTACGAGCAGTACTTC. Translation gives CASSQASSEVSSYEQYF.

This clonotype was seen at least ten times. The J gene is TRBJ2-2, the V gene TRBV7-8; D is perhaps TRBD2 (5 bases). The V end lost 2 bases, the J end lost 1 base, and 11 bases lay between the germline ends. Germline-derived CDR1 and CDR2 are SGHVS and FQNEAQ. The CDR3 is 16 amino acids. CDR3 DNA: TGTGCCAGCAGCTTATATGTCGGAGGGAACACCGGGGAGCTGTTTTTT. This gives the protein CASSLYVGGNTGELFF.

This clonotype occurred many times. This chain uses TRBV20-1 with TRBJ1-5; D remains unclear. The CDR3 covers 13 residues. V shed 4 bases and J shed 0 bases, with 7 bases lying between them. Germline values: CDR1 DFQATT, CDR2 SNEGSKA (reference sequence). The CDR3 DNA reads TGCAGTGCTAACAAGAATAGCAATCAGCCCCAGCATTTT. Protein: CSANKNSNQPQHF.

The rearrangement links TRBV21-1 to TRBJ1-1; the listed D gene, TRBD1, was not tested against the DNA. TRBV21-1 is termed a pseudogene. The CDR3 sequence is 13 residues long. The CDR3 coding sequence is TGTGCCAGCAGTGGGCCTCCGGGAACTGAAGCTTTCTTT. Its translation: CASSGPPGTEAFF.

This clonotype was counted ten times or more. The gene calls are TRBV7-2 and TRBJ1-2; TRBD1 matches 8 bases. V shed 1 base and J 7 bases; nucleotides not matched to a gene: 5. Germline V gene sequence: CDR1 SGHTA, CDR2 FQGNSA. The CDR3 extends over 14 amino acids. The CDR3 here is CASSLVAGGIGYTF. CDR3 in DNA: TGTGCCAGCAGCTTAGTTGCAGGGGGCATTGGCTACACCTTC.

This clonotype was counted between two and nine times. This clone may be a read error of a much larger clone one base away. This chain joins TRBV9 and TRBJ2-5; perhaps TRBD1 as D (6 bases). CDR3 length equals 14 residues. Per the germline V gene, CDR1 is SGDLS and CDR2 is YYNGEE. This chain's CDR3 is CASSAPGEQEAQYF. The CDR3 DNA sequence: TGTGCCAGCAGCGCCCCAGGGGAACAAGAGGCCCAGTACTTC.

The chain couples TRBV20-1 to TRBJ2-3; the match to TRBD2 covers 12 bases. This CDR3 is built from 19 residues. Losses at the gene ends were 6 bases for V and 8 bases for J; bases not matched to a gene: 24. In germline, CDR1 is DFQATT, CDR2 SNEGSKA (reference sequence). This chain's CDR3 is CSAAPRIGLAGFLWVTQYF. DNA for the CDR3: TGCAGTGCCGCCCCTAGGATTGGACTAGCGGGGTTCCTGTGGGTTACGCAGTATTTT.

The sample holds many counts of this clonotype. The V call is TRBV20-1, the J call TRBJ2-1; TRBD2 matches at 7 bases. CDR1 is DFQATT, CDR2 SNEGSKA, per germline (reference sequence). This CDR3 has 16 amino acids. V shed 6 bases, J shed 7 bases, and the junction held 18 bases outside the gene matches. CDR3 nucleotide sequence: TGCAGTGCGGGGGGGACTACCTTCTCCTTAAGGAATGAGCAGTTCTTC. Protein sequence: CSAGGTTFSLRNEQFF.

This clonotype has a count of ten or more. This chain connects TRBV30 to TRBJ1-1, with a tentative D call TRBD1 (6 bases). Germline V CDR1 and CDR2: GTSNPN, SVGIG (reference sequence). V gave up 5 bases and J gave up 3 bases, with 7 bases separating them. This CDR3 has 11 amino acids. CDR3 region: CAWQGHTEAFF. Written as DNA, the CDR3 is TGTGCCTGGCAGGGGCACACTGAAGCTTTCTTT.